The clone carrying this T cell receptor (beta chain) was detected only a few times. This CDR3 is built from 15 residues. V lost 4 bases to trimming and J lost 4 bases, with 16 bases between them. The germline CDR1 and CDR2 sequences are MDHEN and SYDVKM. As originally analysed: Estimation of nucleated cell counts was performed using reference gene primer amplification. Clones were read by immunoSEQ multiplex PCR, and TCRdb kept only the in-frame ones, dropping some. D and trimming were read from the DNA, whereas the V and J calls and clone size are those reported in that table. The table lists about 340,000 clones, less than 90% of them singletons. This entry belongs to a study of blood T cell repertoires in COVID-19. Study-wide context: Samples of COVID-19 (acute and convalescent) were obtained from the United States, Italy and Spain.

The source of this sequence is an older woman with COVID-19, enrolled during active disease. Input material: peripheral blood. The chain links TRBV28 to TRBJ1-2; D might be TRBD1 (6 bases). The CDR3 nucleotides are TGTGCCAGCAGTTCTCGCCACACAGGGCCCTATGGCTACACCTTC. Protein: CASSSRHTGPYGYTF.